What follows is one TCR beta chain and its context. Its antigen is unknown. Peripheral blood was drawn, about 9.7 milliliters per donor. Researchers report isolating at least 6 million PBMCs per sample. The CDR3 has 14 amino acids. CDR1 SGHTA and CDR2 FQGNSA come from the germline V gene. The germline V and J ends were trimmed by 10 bases and 0 bases, with 12 bases remaining between them. Through a sample-barcoded 5' primer and a J-beta primer mix, a second PCR was run for about 6 to 11 cycles. TCRdb independently ran MiXCR on the 5' RACE reads; one entry per CDR3 protein. The sample yields 1.5 million to 1.8 million distinct CDR3 sequences, approximately 39% seen once. The data originate from a study of blood T cells in healthy people across ages. Overall study context: With template switching, about one barcoded beta molecule was captured per two T cells. Study-level findings and limits: More naive CD4+ cells and higher diversity were found in long-lived than in aged donors.

The receptor was derived from a woman aged 18-35 years in good health. This rearrangement joins TRBV7-2 to TRBJ2-2, with a tentative D call TRBD1 (6 bases). Sequencing used blood. The CDR3 here is CATQGGANTGELFF. For the CDR3, the DNA is TGTGCCACCCAAGGGGGAGCGAACACCGGGGAGCTGTTTTTT.